A selection of T cell receptor beta chains follows, all from one sample in a study of T cell clonotyping in hematopoietic cell transplantation. Only in-frame clones appear in the TCRdb table, and some are missing; sequencing was by immunoSEQ multiplex PCR. The table includes under 45,000 clones, 80% to 90% detected once. Material: peripheral blood mononuclear cells. The receptors were sampled from a woman aged 40 to 50 in good health. Some clones in this sample may be carry-over from other donors' samples. Each CDR3 is given without its conserved first and last residue. Each record gives: clone size, V gene, J gene, CDR3 protein. Rows may omit the clone size; those that give it use once, few, many or a size class.

clone_size: few
v_call: TRBV7-2
j_call: TRBJ1-5
cdr3_aa: ASSLDDNLPQH

clone_size: once
v_call: TRBV30
j_call: TRBJ1-2
cdr3_aa: ARASQPGSFGYT

clone_size: NA
v_call: TRBV28
j_call: TRBJ2-7
cdr3_aa: ASSLPGYSSYEQY

clone_size: NA
v_call: TRBV7-3
j_call: TRBJ2-2
cdr3_aa: ASSFGVENTGELF

clone_size: NA
v_call: TRBV7-2
j_call: TRBJ2-2
cdr3_aa: ASSFRSGFPGELF

clone_size: NA
v_call: TRBV4-1
j_call: TRBJ1-2
cdr3_aa: ASRRGLGANYGYT

clone_size: NA
v_call: TRBV28
j_call: TRBJ1-1
cdr3_aa: ASSLAQEAF

clone_size: once
v_call: TRBV28
j_call: TRBJ1-1
cdr3_aa: ASSFLTVNTEAF

clone_size: NA
v_call: TRBV6-5
j_call: TRBJ2-3
cdr3_aa: ASSYSSRRAATQY

clone_size: NA
v_call: TRBV28
j_call: TRBJ1-4
cdr3_aa: ASTSTTNEKLF

clone_size: NA
v_call: TRBV28
j_call: TRBJ1-1
cdr3_aa: ASSFSPGTEAF

clone_size: NA
v_call: TRBV6-4
j_call: TRBJ2-1
cdr3_aa: ASNAADQASSNEQF

clone_size: NA
v_call: TRBV5-1
j_call: TRBJ1-1
cdr3_aa: ASSLTAGVNTEAF

clone_size: once
v_call: TRBV9
j_call: TRBJ2-1
cdr3_aa: ASSAELAGAGEQF

clone_size: NA
v_call: TRBV7-8
j_call: TRBJ2-7
cdr3_aa: ASSLWGGAGEFGGQY

clone_size: few
v_call: TRBV9
j_call: TRBJ2-3
cdr3_aa: ASSGDPGDTQY

clone_size: once
v_call: TRBV5-1
j_call: TRBJ2-7
cdr3_aa: ASSLEASTYEQY

clone_size: NA
v_call: TRBV9
j_call: TRBJ2-7
cdr3_aa: ASSVDVGWREQY

clone_size: NA
v_call: TRBV28
j_call: TRBJ2-7
cdr3_aa: ASSLSGGEQY

clone_size: once
v_call: TRBV28
j_call: TRBJ2-7
cdr3_aa: ASSFLTSNEQY

clone_size: NA
v_call: TRBV30
j_call: TRBJ2-1
cdr3_aa: AWSPLAYNEQF

clone_size: NA
v_call: TRBV5-4
j_call: TRBJ2-5
cdr3_aa: ASSSGQLETQY

clone_size: NA
v_call: TRBV4-1
j_call: TRBJ2-1
cdr3_aa: ATGDLNEQF

clone_size: NA
v_call: TRBV19
j_call: TRBJ2-7
cdr3_aa: ASSRAGGAHEQY

clone_size: NA
v_call: TRBV29-1
j_call: TRBJ1-1
cdr3_aa: SARTGTGTEAF

clone_size: NA
v_call: TRBV30
j_call: TRBJ2-7
cdr3_aa: AWTAPDREAGEQY

clone_size: NA
v_call: TRBV4-3
j_call: TRBJ2-7
cdr3_aa: ASSQETGAYEQY

clone_size: NA
v_call: TRBV25-1
j_call: TRBJ2-7
cdr3_aa: ASSPLGGAYEQY

clone_size: NA
v_call: TRBV11-1
j_call: TRBJ1-5
cdr3_aa: ASSPSGDRVNFSNQPQH

clone_size: NA
v_call: TRBV4-1
j_call: TRBJ2-5
cdr3_aa: ASSQDSSPETQY

clone_size: NA
v_call: TRBV28
j_call: TRBJ1-1
cdr3_aa: ASITPGQGNTEAF

clone_size: NA
v_call: TRBV29-1
j_call: TRBJ2-7
cdr3_aa: SVSRESVNEQY

clone_size: NA
v_call: TRBV28
j_call: TRBJ2-7
cdr3_aa: ASRKGGAYEQY

clone_size: NA
v_call: TRBV7-3
j_call: TRBJ1-1
cdr3_aa: ASSLGGGTEAF

clone_size: NA
v_call: TRBV20-1
j_call: TRBJ1-2
cdr3_aa: SARQLYGYT

clone_size: once
v_call: TRBV4-2
j_call: TRBJ2-5
cdr3_aa: ASSQAPGRDQETQY

clone_size: NA
v_call: TRBV28
j_call: TRBJ2-7
cdr3_aa: ASSLSGSLYEQY

clone_size: once
v_call: TRBV2
j_call: TRBJ2-1
cdr3_aa: ASIRGRRDEQF

clone_size: NA
v_call: TRBV28
j_call: TRBJ2-3
cdr3_aa: ASIPGRGTGTDTQY

clone_size: NA
v_call: TRBV19
j_call: TRBJ2-5
cdr3_aa: ASSIGLAFETQY

clone_size: NA
v_call: TRBV28
j_call: TRBJ2-4
cdr3_aa: ASSNGATKNIQY

clone_size: few
v_call: TRBV6-1
j_call: TRBJ2-7
cdr3_aa: ASWESRSYEQY

clone_size: NA
v_call: TRBV30
j_call: TRBJ2-7
cdr3_aa: AWEPGQGGYYEQY

clone_size: NA
v_call: TRBV30
j_call: TRBJ1-3
cdr3_aa: ARSSSGNTIY

clone_size: once
v_call: TRBV27
j_call: TRBJ2-1
cdr3_aa: ASSPPLLAGGQGEQF

clone_size: NA
v_call: TRBV29-1
j_call: TRBJ2-3
cdr3_aa: SVGGQPDTQY

clone_size: NA
v_call: TRBV9
j_call: TRBJ2-1
cdr3_aa: ASSEGTWGTEQF

clone_size: NA
v_call: TRBV28
j_call: TRBJ1-5
cdr3_aa: ASSFGTGLHQPQH

clone_size: NA
v_call: TRBV11-3
j_call: TRBJ2-2
cdr3_aa: ASSLGGLTGELF

clone_size: NA
v_call: TRBV5-1
j_call: TRBJ1-1
cdr3_aa: ASSLLPGAPNTEAF

clone_size: NA
v_call: TRBV4-3
j_call: TRBJ2-3
cdr3_aa: ASSQDTGAGRVDTQY

clone_size: NA
v_call: TRBV5-4
j_call: TRBJ2-1
cdr3_aa: ASSVGGEGGNNEQF

clone_size: NA
v_call: TRBV29-1
j_call: TRBJ2-3
cdr3_aa: SVAQGDTQY